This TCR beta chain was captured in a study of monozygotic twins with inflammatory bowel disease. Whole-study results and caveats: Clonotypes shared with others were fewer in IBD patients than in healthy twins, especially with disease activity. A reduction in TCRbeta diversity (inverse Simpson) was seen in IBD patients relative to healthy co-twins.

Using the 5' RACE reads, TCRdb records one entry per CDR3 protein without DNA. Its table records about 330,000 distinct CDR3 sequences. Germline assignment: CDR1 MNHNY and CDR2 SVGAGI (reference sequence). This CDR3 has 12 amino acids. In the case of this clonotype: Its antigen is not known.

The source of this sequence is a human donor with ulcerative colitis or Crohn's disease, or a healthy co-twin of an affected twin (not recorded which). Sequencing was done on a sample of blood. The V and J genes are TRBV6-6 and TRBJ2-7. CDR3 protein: CASSYSPHEQYF.